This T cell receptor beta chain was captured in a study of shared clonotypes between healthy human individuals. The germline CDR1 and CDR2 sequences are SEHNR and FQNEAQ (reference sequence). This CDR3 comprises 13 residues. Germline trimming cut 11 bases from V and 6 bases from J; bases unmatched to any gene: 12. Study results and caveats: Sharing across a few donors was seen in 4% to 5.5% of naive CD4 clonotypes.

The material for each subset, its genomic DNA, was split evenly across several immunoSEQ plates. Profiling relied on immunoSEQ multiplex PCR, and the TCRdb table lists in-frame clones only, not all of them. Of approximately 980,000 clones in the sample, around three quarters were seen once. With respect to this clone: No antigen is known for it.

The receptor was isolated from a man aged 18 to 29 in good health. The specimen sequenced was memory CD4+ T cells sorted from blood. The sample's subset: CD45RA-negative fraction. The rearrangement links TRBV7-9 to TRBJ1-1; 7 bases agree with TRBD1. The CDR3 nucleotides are TGTGCCGTCAACAGGGGATGGTGCTCTGAAGCTTTCTTT. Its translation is CAVNRGWCSEAFF.